This TCR beta chain was observed in a study of somatic mutations in cytotoxic T cells in rheumatoid arthritis. As for the study in general: Purity of nearly 100% was reached when some V beta antibody-stained T-cell populations were flow-sorted, including V beta1+ cells sequenced for TCRB.

This clone has more than one count but fewer than ten. Only in-frame clones appear in the TCRdb table, and some are missing; sequencing was by immunoSEQ multiplex PCR. This repertoire shows 15,000 to 20,000 clones, roughly 80% found once; its top ten account for approximately 12%. Between the trimmed V and J ends, which lost 3 bases and 1 base, there was a span of 3 bases. The CDR3 loop spans 13 amino acids. CDR1 and CDR2 from the germline V gene are MDHEN and SYDVKM. The V and J genes are TRBV28 and TRBJ2-2; no firm D call. The specimen sequenced was CD8+ T cells sorted from blood. The clonotype comes from an adult with rheumatoid arthritis. The CDR3: CASSFRNTGELFF. The CDR3 coding sequence is TGTGCCAGCAGTTTCCGGAACACCGGGGAGCTGTTTTTT.